This passage covers 26 T cell receptor beta chains from one sample sequenced in a study of blood T cell repertoires in COVID-19. The data were produced by immunoSEQ multiplex PCR, yet TCRdb's version contains in-frame clones alone and is incomplete. The repertoire consists of some 700,000 clones, with about 90% occurring once and the leading ten covering roughly 0.26%. Sequenced: peripheral blood. These receptors all come from a woman aged 18-29 years with acute or convalescent COVID-19.

V gene TRBV5-6 combines with J gene TRBJ1-6, with D hard to call. Trimming took 1 base from V and 0 from J, leaving 11 bases between them. The germline CDR1 and CDR2 sequences are SGHDT and YYEEEE. The CDR3 consists of 17 residues. CDR3 coding DNA: TGTGCCAGCAGCTTGTCCCATCTGAGCTCCTATAATTCACCCCTCCACTTT. Translating it yields CASSLSHLSSYNSPLHF.

The V gene is TRBV6-5, the J gene TRBJ2-5, with D maybe TRBD2 (6 bases). The CDR3 loop spans 13 amino acids. The germline CDR1 and CDR2 sequences are MNHEY and SVGAGI. The V end was cut by 6 bases, the J end by 4 bases, with 12 bases between. As DNA, the CDR3 is TGTGCCAGCAGGGTAGCGGCAAGAGAGACCCAGTACTTC. It codes for CASRVAARETQYF.

The chain carries TRBV4-2 and TRBJ2-3; the match to TRBD2 covers 12 bases. The germline V gene has CDR1 LGHNA and CDR2 YNFKEQ. This CDR3 region has 21 residues. The ends lost 2 bases at V and 1 base at J; junction bases unmatched: 16. The CDR3 nucleotides read TGTGCCAGCAGCCAAAAGACTAGCGGGGGATTAAAGCGGCAGGGCACAGATACGCAGTATTTT. This codes for CASSQKTSGGLKRQGTDTQYF.

This chain joins TRBV6-5 and TRBJ2-7; 9 bases are a match to TRBD1. After removal of 3 bases from V and 5 bases from J, the junction contained 8 bases not matched to a gene. There are 15 residues in the CDR3. Germline lookup yields CDR1 MNHEY and CDR2 SVGAGI. CDR3 residues: CASSYGGTGWHEQYF. The CDR3 bases are TGTGCCAGCAGTTATGGCGGGACAGGGTGGCACGAGCAGTACTTC.

This rearrangement joins TRBV12-5 to TRBJ2-2; D remains unclear. The germline V gene has CDR1 LGHNT and CDR2 FRNRAP. This CDR3 comprises 12 residues. V lost 1 base and J 6 bases, leaving 3 bases between the germline ends. CDR3 amino acids: CASGLGAGELFF. Written as DNA, the CDR3 is TGTGCTAGTGGTTTGGGAGCCGGGGAGCTGTTTTTT.

About this clone: Additional DNA sequences in this sample encode the identical CDR3. V usage is TRBV12-3 or TRBV12-4 and J usage is TRBJ1-1; D not resolved. The CDR3 totals 13 residues. Trimming pared 5 bases from V and 0 bases from J, leaving 7 bases between. CDR3 sequence (DNA): TGTGCCAGCAGTCTCAGATTGAACACTGAAGCTTTCTTT. This gives the protein CASSLRLNTEAFF.

This sequence joins TRBV19 and TRBJ1-1, with a possible D match to TRBD1 (6 bases). The V end lost 4 bases, the J end lost 0 bases, and 24 bases lay between the germline ends. The CDR3 extends over 19 amino acids. Germline CDR1 and CDR2: LNHDA and SQIVND (reference sequence). DNA of the CDR3: TGTGCCAGTAGTACCCTATTCCTCCGGGGTGGGGGCCTGAACACTGAAGCTTTCTTT. Translation: CASSTLFLRGGGLNTEAFF.

CDR3 DNA: TGTGCCAGCAGGGATACAGAGGGCTATGGCTACACCTTC. This codes for CASRDTEGYGYTF. The J gene is TRBJ1-2, the V gene TRBV9; D not resolved. Between the trimmed V and J ends, which lost 5 bases and 4 bases, there was a span of 12 bases. The germline gives CDR1 SGDLS, CDR2 YYNGEE. The CDR3 has 13 amino acids.

The V and J genes are TRBV24-1 and TRBJ2-3, with 7 bases matching TRBD2. The length of the CDR3 is 16 residues. Germline trimming cut 1 base from V and 2 bases from J; bases unmatched to any gene: 5. Germline V lookup: CDR1 KGHDR, CDR2 SFDVKD. CDR3 DNA: TGTGCCACCAGTGATTTTGGCGGGGGACTCACAGATACGCAGTATTTT. Protein product: CATSDFGGGLTDTQYF.

The chain is built from TRBV28 and TRBJ1-3; D is ambiguous. This CDR3 has 14 residues. Germline loops: CDR1 MDHEN, CDR2 SYDVKM. Trimming cost V 7 bases and J 4 bases, with 14 bases left between them. CDR3 region: CASTVGPIGNTIYF. The CDR3 DNA sequence: TGTGCCAGCACGGTGGGCCCGATAGGAAACACCATATATTTT.

The J gene is TRBJ2-2, the V gene TRBV11-2, with TRBD1 as a possible D gene (5 bases). The CDR3 spans 15 residues. In germline, CDR1 is SGHAT, CDR2 FQNNGV. V dropped 4 bases and J dropped 3 bases, with 12 bases sitting between them. The CDR3 coding sequence is TGTGCCAGCAGCTATACCCTCAGGGACACCGGGGAGCTGTTTTTT. The encoded protein is CASSYTLRDTGELFF.

The chain employs TRBV30 and TRBJ1-1; 9 nucleotides line up with TRBD1. Germline V gene lookup returns CDR1 GTSNPN and CDR2 SVGIG (reference sequence). CDR3 length equals 14 residues. With V trimmed by 4 bases and J by 5 bases, 8 bases remained unmatched. In nucleotides, the CDR3 is TGTGCCTGGAATTCCGACAGGGGGTCAACTGAAGCTTTCTTT. Its translation is CAWNSDRGSTEAFF.

The chain couples TRBV19 to TRBJ2-7; 7 nucleotides match TRBD2. CDR1 and CDR2 (germline): LNHDA, SQIVND (reference sequence). The CDR3 extends over 14 amino acids. V lost 1 base and J lost 7; bases outside the gene matches: 7. The CDR3 DNA reads TGTGCCAGTAGTATAGGATCCATGGGAGGGGAGCAGTACTTC. Amino acids: CASSIGSMGGEQYF.

The genes are TRBV5-1 and TRBJ1-2, with 7 positions matching TRBD1. Per the germline V gene, CDR1 is SGHRS and CDR2 is YFSETQ. CDR3 length: 14 residues. V shed 2 bases and J 8 bases; nucleotides not matched to a gene: 9. The CDR3 here is CASSFRQGGVGYTF. The CDR3, as DNA: TGCGCCAGCAGCTTCCGACAGGGCGGAGTGGGCTACACCTTC.

V gene TRBV7-2 combines with J gene TRBJ2-7, with D uncertain. Germline-derived CDR1 and CDR2 are SGHTA and FQGNSA. V was trimmed by 2 bases and J by 0 bases, leaving 11 bases between them. The CDR3 is 15 residues long. CDR3 sequence: CASSLWAGSSYEQYF. The CDR3 DNA reads as TGTGCCAGCAGCTTATGGGCAGGTAGCTCCTACGAGCAGTACTTC.

V is TRBV18 and J is TRBJ1-5; 10 bases fit TRBD1. Looked up from germline, CDR1 is KGHSH and CDR2 is LQKENI. V shed 5 bases, J shed 3 bases, and the junction held 13 bases outside the gene matches. The CDR3 length is 18 residues. The CDR3 coding sequence is TGTGCCAGCTCAGCGAAACTATCAGGGACAGGGGTCAATCAGCCCCAGCATTTT. It encodes CASSAKLSGTGVNQPQHF. Full variable domain (outside the CDR3, taken from reference TRBV18 and TRBJ1-5): NAGVMQNPRHLVRRRGQEARLRCSPMKGHSHVYWYRQLPEEGLKFMVYLQKENIIDESGMPKERFSAEFPKEGPSILRIQQVVRGDSAAYFCASSAKLSGTGVNQPQHFGDGTRLSIL.

J is TRBJ2-5 and V is TRBV7-9, with 10 bases matching TRBD2. The J segment lost 1 base and the V segment lost 5 bases, leaving 4 bases of the junction unmatched. This CDR3 region has 15 residues. CDR1 is SEHNR and CDR2 is FQNEAQ in the germline V gene (reference sequence). CDR3: CASSLSGGAQETQYF. CDR3 DNA sequence: TGTGCCAGCAGCCTGAGCGGGGGGGCCCAAGAGACCCAGTACTTC.

The rearrangement joins TRBV5-1 to TRBJ2-7; 7 positions agree with TRBD1. CDR1 and CDR2 from the germline V gene are SGHRS and YFSETQ. This CDR3 is 14 amino acids long. V shed 4 bases and J 0 bases; nucleotides not matched to a gene: 4. This CDR3 reads CASSRGQFSYEQYF. CDR3 coding DNA: TGCGCCAGCAGCCGGGGACAGTTCTCCTACGAGCAGTACTTC.

The chain is built from TRBV28 and TRBJ1-1, with D perhaps TRBD1 (6 bases). Germline CDR1 reads MDHEN; CDR2 reads SYDVKM. CDR3 length: 14 residues. Trimming left V 6 bases short and J 1 base short, with 12 bases between. The CDR3 loop is CASRSGVGNTEAFF. The CDR3 DNA is TGTGCCAGCAGGTCAGGGGTCGGGAACACTGAAGCTTTCTTT.

This clone turned up a few times. The gene calls are TRBV4-1 and TRBJ2-7; 7 positions agree with TRBD2. The CDR3 is made up of 14 amino acids. Germline CDR1 is MGHRA and CDR2 is YSYEKL. V shed 4 bases, J shed 3 bases, and the junction held 6 bases outside the gene matches. CDR3 protein: CASSRGLEIYEQYF. Written as DNA, the CDR3 is TGCGCCAGCAGCCGAGGACTAGAGATCTACGAGCAGTACTTC.

This chain's CDR3 is CASSLQFSGVTDTQYF. CDR3 DNA sequence: TGTGCCAGCAGCTTACAATTTAGCGGGGTCACAGATACGCAGTATTTT. The rearrangement uses TRBV7-9 and TRBJ2-3; 8 nucleotides line up with TRBD2. V lost 2 bases, J lost 2 bases, and 6 bases stayed unmatched. The V gene's germline CDR1 is SEHNR and CDR2 FQNEAQ (reference sequence). The CDR3 contains 16 residues. The full variable domain, in which reference TRBV7-9 and TRBJ2-3 provide the parts outside the CDR3, is DTGVSQNPRHKITKRGQNVTFRCDPISEHNRLYWYRQTLGQGPEFLTYFQNEAQLEKSRLLSDRFSAERPKGSFSTLEIQRTEQGDSAMYLCASSLQFSGVTDTQYFGPGTRLTVL.

This chain links TRBV18 with TRBJ2-5; possible D gene TRBD1, 5 bases. Per germline, CDR1 KGHSH and CDR2 LQKENI. The V and J ends lost 2 bases and 1 base respectively, with 8 bases between them. The CDR3 runs to 14 residues. The DNA of the CDR3 is TGTGCCAGCTCACCAGGACAACCCCAAGAGACCCAGTACTTC. This codes for CASSPGQPQETQYF.

The chain combines TRBV13 with TRBJ2-3; D possibly corresponds to TRBD2 (5 bases). Germline V lookup: CDR1 PRHDT, CDR2 FYEKMQ (reference sequence). The CDR3 extends over 12 amino acids. Trimming pared 6 bases from V and 6 bases from J, leaving 10 bases between. The CDR3 DNA sequence: TGTGCCAGCAGAGGACTGTTGGATACGCAGTATTTT. This codes for CASRGLLDTQYF.

This chain joins TRBV24-1 and TRBJ2-7; 8 bases map to TRBD1. Germline V CDR1 and CDR2: KGHDR, SFDVKD. This CDR3 spans 14 amino acids. The junction had 4 bases not matched to a gene; V was cut back by 2 bases and J by 5 bases. The CDR3 DNA sequence: TGTGCCACCAGTGATTCGCCGACAGGGGACGAGCAGTACTTC. This encodes CATSDSPTGDEQYF.

This chain connects TRBV6-5 to TRBJ1-2, with TRBD1 as a possible D gene (5 bases). Trimming cost V 4 bases and J 8 bases, with 11 bases left between them. Germline V gene data show CDR1 as MNHEY and CDR2 as SVGAGI. CDR3 length: 12 residues. The CDR3 nucleotides are TGTGCCAGCAGTTTAAGGGGTTGGGGCTACACCTTC. It yields the protein CASSLRGWGYTF.

This rearrangement joins TRBV5-5 to TRBJ2-7; TRBD2 matches 8 bases. The length of the CDR3 is 15 residues. J was trimmed by 5 bases and V by 4 bases; bases with no gene match: 11. Per the germline V gene, CDR1 is SGHKS and CDR2 is YYEKEE (reference sequence). CDR3 loop: CASSLTLSGAHEQYF. For the CDR3, the DNA is TGTGCCAGCAGCCTTACTCTTAGCGGGGCCCACGAGCAGTACTTC.